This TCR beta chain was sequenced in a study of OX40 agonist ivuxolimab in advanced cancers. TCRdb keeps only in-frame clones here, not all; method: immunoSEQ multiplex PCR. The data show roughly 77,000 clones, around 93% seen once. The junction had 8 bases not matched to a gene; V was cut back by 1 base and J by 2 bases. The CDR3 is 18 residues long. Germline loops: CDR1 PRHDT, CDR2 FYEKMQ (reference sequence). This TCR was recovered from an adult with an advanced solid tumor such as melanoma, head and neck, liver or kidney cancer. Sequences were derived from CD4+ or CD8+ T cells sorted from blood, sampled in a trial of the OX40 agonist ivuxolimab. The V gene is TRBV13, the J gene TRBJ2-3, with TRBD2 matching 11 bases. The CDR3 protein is CASSLDRLAGTDTDTQYF. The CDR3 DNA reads TGTGCCAGCAGCTTAGATAGACTAGCGGGGACAGACACAGATACGCAGTATTTT.